These 22 T cell receptor beta chains were sequenced from one sample in a study of blood T cell repertoires in COVID-19. The method was immunoSEQ multiplex PCR; TCRdb's version includes in-frame clones alone and lacks a portion of them. The repertoire includes about 130,000 clones, roughly 71% of them detected once, and over 15% sits in the top ten. Source material: peripheral blood. The receptor source for this set is a man older than 75 with acute or convalescent COVID-19.

CDR3 nucleotide sequence: TGTGCCAGCAGCCCGAGGAGGACAGTGAACTATGGCTACACCTTC. It translates to CASSPRRTVNYGYTF. The V and J genes are TRBV6-5 and TRBJ1-2, with D perhaps TRBD1 (6 bases). CDR1 and CDR2 from the germline V gene are MNHEY and SVGAGI. Trimming cost V 6 bases and J 2 bases, with 16 bases left between them. The CDR3 is 15 residues long.

This clone turned up a few times. Here the CDR3 reads CASSLGQNQPQHF. The CDR3 DNA sequence: TGTGCCAGCAGCTTAGGCCAGAATCAGCCCCAGCATTTT. The gene calls are TRBV7-2 and TRBJ1-5; D not resolved. Germline V CDR1 and CDR2: SGHTA, FQGNSA. The CDR3 spans 13 residues. V was pared by 1 base and J by 4 bases, with 5 bases between.

This clone is a singleton in its sample. The genes are TRBV2 and TRBJ2-3; TRBD1 aligns across 7 bases. This CDR3 is 14 amino acids long. Germline-derived CDR1 and CDR2 are SNHLY and FYNNEI. The ends lost 4 bases at V and 3 bases at J; junction bases unmatched: 4. The DNA for the CDR3 is TGTGCCAGCAGTGCGACAGGGTGGACAGATACGCAGTATTTT. It specifies CASSATGWTDTQYF.

The chain employs TRBV12-3 or TRBV12-4 and TRBJ1-1, with D tentatively TRBD1 (6 bases). The CDR3 runs to 13 residues. The ends were cut back, 3 bases at V and 6 bases at J, with 11 bases in the middle. In DNA, the CDR3 is TGTGCCAGCAGTTTCCAGGGGATCCCTGAAGCTTTCTTT. As protein: CASSFQGIPEAFF.

Worth noting for this clone: Other DNA sequences within the sample encode an identical CDR3. This chain uses TRBV27 with TRBJ2-7; TRBD2 is a possible D gene (5 bases). The germline CDR1 and CDR2 sequences are MNHEY and SMNVEV (reference sequence). The CDR3 covers 14 residues. The V gene lost 1 base and the J gene lost 1 base, with 8 bases spanning the gap. The CDR3 coding sequence is TGTGCCAGCAGTTTATTTCGGGGATCCTACGAGCAGTACTTC. Translation gives CASSLFRGSYEQYF.

The rearrangement joins TRBV3-1 (or the pseudogene TRBV3-2) to TRBJ2-3, with 10 positions matching TRBD2. Trimming removed 1 base from V and 2 bases from J; junction bases left unmatched: 6. The CDR3 runs to 17 residues. Looked up from germline, CDR1 is LGHDT and CDR2 is YNNKEL (reference sequence). DNA of the CDR3: TGTGCCAGCAGCCAAGTTTTACTAGCGGGGAACACAGATACGCAGTATTTT. Protein product: CASSQVLLAGNTDTQYF.

V gene TRBV5-6 combines with J gene TRBJ2-3; tentatively, D is TRBD2 (6 bases). V lost 2 bases, J lost 0 bases, and 10 bases lay in between. This CDR3 is built from 15 residues. Germline V gene data show CDR1 as SGHDT and CDR2 as YYEEEE. The CDR3 reads CASSLPGLSTDTQYF. The CDR3 region has the DNA TGTGCCAGCAGCTTACCGGGACTTAGCACAGATACGCAGTATTTT.

The V call is TRBV18, the J call TRBJ1-1; 7 bases fit TRBD1. CDR1 KGHSH and CDR2 LQKENI come from the germline V gene. Trimming removed 0 bases from V and 6 bases from J; junction bases left unmatched: 13. The CDR3 consists of 17 residues. CDR3 in amino acids: CASSPPNRGRGVAEAFF. CDR3 bases: TGTGCCAGCTCACCACCAAACAGGGGCCGCGGGGTAGCTGAAGCTTTCTTT.

CDR3 amino acids: CASSQDRGVPQHF. In DNA, the CDR3 is TGCGCCAGCAGCCAAGACAGGGGGGTGCCCCAGCATTTT. The chain carries TRBV4-1 and TRBJ1-5, with 7 bases fitting TRBD1. This CDR3 comprises 13 residues. Germline V gene data show CDR1 as MGHRA and CDR2 as YSYEKL. Trimming at V came to 0 bases and at J to 9 bases, leaving 2 bases not matched to a gene.

The rearrangement joins TRBV6-6 to TRBJ2-7; 10 bases agree with TRBD1. Germline CDR1 and CDR2: MNHNY and SVGAGI (reference sequence). With V trimmed by 2 bases and J by 2 bases, 3 bases remained unmatched. The CDR3 extends over 15 amino acids. CDR3: CASSYPGQGAYEQYF. In DNA form, the CDR3 reads TGTGCCAGCAGTTACCCTGGACAGGGGGCCTACGAGCAGTACTTC.

The V gene is TRBV5-1, the J gene TRBJ2-3, with TRBD1 identical over 12 bases. V lost 4 bases and J lost 6; bases outside the gene matches: 9. The germline gives CDR1 SGHRS, CDR2 YFSETQ. The CDR3 runs 16 residues. This CDR3 reads CASSTGTGGVRDTQYF. CDR3 coding DNA: TGCGCCAGCAGCACCGGGACAGGGGGCGTCAGGGATACGCAGTATTTT. Full variable domain (missing parts from reference TRBV5-1 and TRBJ2-3): KAGVTQTPRYLIKTRGQQVTLSCSPISGHRSVSWYQQTPGQGLQFLFEYFSETQRNKGNFPGRFSGRQFSNSRSEMNVSTLELGDSALYLCASSTGTGGVRDTQYFGPGTRLTVL.

The chain uses TRBV21-1 and TRBJ2-7; TRBD2 is the table's D call, not checked against the DNA. TRBV21-1 is a pseudogene locus. The CDR3 length is 18 residues. As DNA, the CDR3 is TGTGCCAGCCTAAAACCCGGGACTAGCGGGGGGTGCCCCTACGAGCAGTACTTC. This sequence encodes CASLKPGTSGGCPYEQYF.

The chain is built from TRBV18 and TRBJ2-5, with a possible D match to TRBD2 (6 bases). CDR1 and CDR2 (germline): KGHSH, LQKENI. The V and J ends lost 2 bases and 9 bases respectively, with 13 bases between them. This CDR3 is 13 amino acids long. The DNA of the CDR3 is TGTGCCAGCTCACCAGAGGAGGGAGTCCCCCAGTACTTC. Its translation: CASSPEEGVPQYF.

The V call is TRBV9, the J call TRBJ2-5; D call uncertain. The CDR3 sequence is 14 residues long. Trimming stripped 1 base from V and 4 bases from J, with 11 bases between. Germline V gene sequence: CDR1 SGDLS, CDR2 YYNGEE. The CDR3 nucleotides are TGTGCCAGCAGCGTAACATCCCGCGGAGAGACCCAGTACTTC. It specifies CASSVTSRGETQYF. The full variable domain, its missing parts supplied by reference TRBV9 and TRBJ2-5, is DSGVTQTPKHLITATGQRVTLRCSPRSGDLSVYWYQQSLDQGLQFLIQYYNGEERAKGNILERFSAQQFPDLHSELNLSSLELGDSALYFCASSVTSRGETQYFGPGTRLLVL.

This clone was seen more than once but under ten times. V gene TRBV19 combines with J gene TRBJ1-5; D ambiguous. The CDR3 is made up of 20 amino acids. Looked up from germline, CDR1 is LNHDA and CDR2 is SQIVND (reference sequence). Trimming stripped 2 bases from V and 0 bases from J, with 23 bases between. The CDR3 DNA reads TGTGCCAGTAGTATATACCAAACCAGACACAAGCGGAATAGCAATCAGCCCCAGCATTTT. The encoded protein is CASSIYQTRHKRNSNQPQHF.

V is TRBV6-5 and J is TRBJ2-7, with D possibly TRBD1 on 6 matching bases. V was cut by 6 bases and J by 4 bases, with 7 bases left in between. CDR1 is MNHEY and CDR2 is SVGAGI in the germline V gene. The CDR3 extends over 11 amino acids. The CDR3 loop reads CASRDRYEQYF. The CDR3 nucleotides are TGTGCCAGCAGAGACAGGTACGAGCAGTACTTC.

This clone came up once. The chain joins TRBV6-5 to TRBJ2-7; TRBD1 matches at 7 bases. Germline CDR1 and CDR2: MNHEY and SVGAGI. The CDR3 covers 14 residues. The V and J ends lost 6 bases and 7 bases, in that order; junction bases with no gene match: 12. The DNA for the CDR3 is TGTGCCAGCAGATACAGGGGAAGGGTAAGGGAGCAGTACTTC. Protein product: CASRYRGRVREQYF.

A note on this clone: Other DNA sequences in the same sample also yield this CDR3. This rearrangement joins TRBV18 to TRBJ1-1, with D perhaps matching TRBD1 (5 bases). Trimming shortened V by 3 bases and J by 1 base, and 6 bases separated the two germline ends. The CDR3 is 13 residues long. Per germline, CDR1 KGHSH and CDR2 LQKENI. The CDR3 reads CASSPQGNTEAFF. The CDR3 region has the DNA TGTGCCAGCTCACCCCAGGGGAACACTGAAGCTTTCTTT.

The chain joins TRBV7-2 to TRBJ1-1; the D gene is possibly TRBD1 (6 bases). Trimming took 2 bases from V and 9 from J, leaving 13 bases between them. The CDR3 is made up of 13 amino acids. Germline CDR1 is SGHTA and CDR2 is FQGNSA. The CDR3 loop reads CASSLLEGGKAFF. The CDR3 DNA follows: TGTGCCAGCAGCTTATTGGAAGGGGGAAAAGCTTTCTTT.

J is TRBJ2-5 and V is TRBV7-6, with a possible D match to TRBD1 (6 bases). V was shortened by 3 bases and J by 2 bases, with 10 bases between the two germline ends. CDR1 and CDR2 (germline): SGHVS, FNYEAQ. The CDR3 covers 14 residues. CDR3 in amino acids: CASSFRDTQETQYF. DNA for the CDR3: TGTGCCAGCAGCTTTAGGGACACGCAAGAGACCCAGTACTTC.

J is TRBJ2-7 and V is TRBV6-2 or TRBV6-3; 7 positions agree with TRBD2. In germline, CDR1 is MNHEY, CDR2 SVGEGT. Trimming took 5 bases from V and 6 from J; bases not matched to a gene: 7. The CDR3 extends over 13 amino acids. CDR3 sequence: CASSLLTGGEQYF. CDR3 nucleotide sequence: TGTGCCAGCAGTCTTTTAACGGGGGGCGAGCAGTACTTC.

This clone was detected only once. The CDR3 loop reads CASSEGAGTDTQYF. The CDR3 DNA reads as TGTGCCAGCAGTGAAGGAGCGGGGACAGATACGCAGTATTTT. This sequence joins TRBV2 and TRBJ2-3, with 7 nucleotides matching TRBD2. Germline CDR1 SNHLY, CDR2 FYNNEI. The CDR3 consists of 14 residues. Unmatched junction bases numbered 1, after V lost 1 base and J lost 3 bases.